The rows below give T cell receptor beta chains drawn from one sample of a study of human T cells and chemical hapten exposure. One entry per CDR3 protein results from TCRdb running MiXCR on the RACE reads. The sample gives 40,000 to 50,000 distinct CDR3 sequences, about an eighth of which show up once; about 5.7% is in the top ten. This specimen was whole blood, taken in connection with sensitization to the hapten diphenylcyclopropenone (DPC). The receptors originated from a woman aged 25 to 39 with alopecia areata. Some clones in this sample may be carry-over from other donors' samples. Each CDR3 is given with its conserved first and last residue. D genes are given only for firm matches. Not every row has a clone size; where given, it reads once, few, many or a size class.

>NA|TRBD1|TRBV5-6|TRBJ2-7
TGTGCCAGCAGCTCTTCAGGGGGCCTAATCTACGAGCAGTACTTC
CASSSSGGLIYEQYF
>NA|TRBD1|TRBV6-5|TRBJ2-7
TGTGCCAGCAGCCCCCTTGCGCCGGGACAGGGTGCCTACGAGCAGTACTTC
CASSPLAPGQGAYEQYF
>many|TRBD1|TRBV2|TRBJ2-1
TGTGCCACCCGACAGGGGTATGCCAATGAGCAGTTCTTC
CATRQGYANEQFF
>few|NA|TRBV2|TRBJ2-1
TGTGCCAGCACGGGGACTCCTGGTTACAATGAGCAGTTCTTC
CASTGTPGYNEQFF
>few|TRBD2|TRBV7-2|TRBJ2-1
TGTGCCAGCAGCTTAGCGCTTCGGCTAGCGGACTTCAATGAGCAGTTCTTC
CASSLALRLADFNEQFF
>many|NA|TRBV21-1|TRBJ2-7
TGTGCCAGCAGCAAAGAGGGGACGGCCTCCTACGAGCAGTACTTC
CASSKEGTASYEQYF
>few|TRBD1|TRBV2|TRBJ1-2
TGTGCCAGCAGTCTTGGACAGGGAAATGGCTACACCTTC
CASSLGQGNGYTF
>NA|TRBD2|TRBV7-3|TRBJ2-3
TGTGCCAGCAGCCAACTAGCGGGAGTGAGGAATACGCAGTATTTT
CASSQLAGVRNTQYF
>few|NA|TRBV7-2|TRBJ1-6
TGTGCCAGCAGTTACAGGGAAGGTGGTTCACCCCTCCACTTT
CASSYREGGSPLHF
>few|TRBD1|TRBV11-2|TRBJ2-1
TGTGCCAGCGGCTCCGGGACAGCCTACAATGAGCAGTTCTTC
CASGSGTAYNEQFF
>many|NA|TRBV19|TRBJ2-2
TGTGCCAGTACTTACACGGGAAGACTCAACACCGGGGAGCTGTTTTTT
CASTYTGRLNTGELFF
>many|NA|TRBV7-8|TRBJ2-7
TGTGCCAGCAGCTTAGGCTTTGGGGCCGAGCAGTACTTC
CASSLGFGAEQYF
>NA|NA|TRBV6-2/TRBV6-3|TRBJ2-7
TGTGCCAGCACGATTAGCCCCACCTACGAGCAGTACTTC
CASTISPTYEQYF